The TCR beta chain under discussion was sequenced for a study of shared clonotypes between healthy human individuals. Donors comprised only Caucasian adults living in Nashville, Tennessee. V trimming: 0 bases; J trimming: 4 bases; junction bases outside the gene matches: 3. The length of the CDR3 is 16 residues. The V gene's germline CDR1 is SGHRS and CDR2 YFSETQ. Sequencing used immunoSEQ multiplex PCR; TCRdb keeps in-frame clones, though not all of them. The profile shows some 2,500,000 clones, about 90% of them singletons. Worth noting for this clone: Its antigen remains unknown.

The study, taken as a whole, reports: An anticipated effect of sequencing depth on clonotype sharing among donors was recognized. Though the depth was large, rarefaction showed that sorted-subset sequencing was incomplete.

This sequence was found in a man between 18 and 35 years old in good health. Some clones in this sample may be carry-over from other donors' samples. J is TRBJ2-3 and V is TRBV5-1; 12 bases are a match to TRBD1. The sequencing input was naive CD4+ T cells from PBMCs. Regarding subset: CD45RA+ positively selected. CDR3 residues: CASSLEGQGAADTQYF. The DNA for the CDR3 is TGCGCCAGCAGCTTGGAGGGACAGGGGGCCGCAGATACGCAGTATTTT.